These 3 T cell receptor beta chains came from one sample sequenced in a study of blood T cell repertoires in COVID-19. Sequencing was performed with immunoSEQ multiplex PCR; in TCRdb, only in-frame clones are kept and a portion is missing. The sample records roughly 360,000 clones, approximately 87% being singletons. Specimen: PBMCs or T cells enriched from blood (not recorded which). Receptor source: a woman under 40 with acute COVID-19.

For the CDR3, the DNA is TGTGCCAGCAGCGACCAGTCGTATAGGGGACTAAGTCAGCCCCAGCATTTT. It is translated as CASSDQSYRGLSQPQHF. The V call is TRBV11-2, the J call TRBJ1-5; D might be TRBD1 (5 bases). The length of the CDR3 is 17 residues. Germline V gene data show CDR1 as SGHAT and CDR2 as FQNNGV. Deletions cut 5 bases from V and 6 bases from J, with 23 bases between.

This chain joins TRBV15 and TRBJ2-7, with D perhaps TRBD1 (6 bases). CDR3 length equals 13 residues. Germline V lookup: CDR1 LNHNV, CDR2 YYDKDF (reference sequence). V lost 5 bases and J lost 7, with 15 bases in between. This chain's CDR3 is CATSGQGYREQYF. The CDR3 DNA follows: TGTGCCACCAGCGGGCAGGGGTACAGGGAGCAGTACTTC.

The rearrangement joins TRBV7-2 to TRBJ1-2; 8 bases are a match to TRBD1. This CDR3 is built from 13 residues. The V segment lost 8 bases and the J segment 5 bases; nucleotides outside the gene matches: 7. Germline lookup yields CDR1 SGHTA and CDR2 FQGNSA. As DNA, the CDR3 is TGTGCCAGCGACCTGACAGGGGATTATGGCTACACCTTC. Translated, it gives CASDLTGDYGYTF.